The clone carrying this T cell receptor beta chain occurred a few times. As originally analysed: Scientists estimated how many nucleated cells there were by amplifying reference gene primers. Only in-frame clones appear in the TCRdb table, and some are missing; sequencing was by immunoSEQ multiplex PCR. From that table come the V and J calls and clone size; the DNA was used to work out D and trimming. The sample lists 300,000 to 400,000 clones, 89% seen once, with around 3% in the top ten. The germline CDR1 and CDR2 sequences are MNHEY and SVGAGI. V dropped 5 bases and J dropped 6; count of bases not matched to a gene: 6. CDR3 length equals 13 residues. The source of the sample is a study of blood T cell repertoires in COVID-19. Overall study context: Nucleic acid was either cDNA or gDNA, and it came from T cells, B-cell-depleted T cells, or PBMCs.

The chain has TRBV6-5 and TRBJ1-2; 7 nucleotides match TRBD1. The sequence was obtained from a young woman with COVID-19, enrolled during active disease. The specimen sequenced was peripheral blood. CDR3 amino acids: CASSLDRDDGYTF. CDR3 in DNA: TGTGCCAGCAGTCTCGACAGGGACGATGGCTACACCTTC.